Following are 8 T cell receptor beta chains from one sample sequenced in a study of blood T cell repertoires in COVID-19 (dated by TCRdb to the early 2020s). Library construction relied on the immunoSEQ multiplex PCR assay. The table was pulled from immuneACCESS by TCRdb, which kept in-frame rearrangements only. Such tables lose some clones; where checked, under half of the loss comes from unresolved V genes, and the rest has no known cause. The sample data list 120,000 to 150,000 clones, and around 82% of these were observed just once. 5.5% of the sample goes to the ten largest clones. Input material: PBMCs or T cells enriched from blood (not recorded which). The source of these receptors is a man aged 40-50 years with acute COVID-19.

CDR3 sequence reads: CASSPGAGAGTDTQYF. The CDR3 DNA reads as TGCGCCAGCAGCCCAGGGGCAGGGGCCGGCACAGATACGCAGTATTTT. The chain links TRBV4-1 to TRBJ2-3; possible D gene TRBD1, 6 bases. The germline V gene has CDR1 MGHRA and CDR2 YSYEKL. V was cut by 4 bases and J by 1 base, with 15 bases left in between. The CDR3 loop spans 16 amino acids.

J is TRBJ2-5 and V is TRBV4-1; D is uncertain. Trimming shortened V by 0 bases and J by 5 bases, and 10 bases separated the two germline ends. CDR1 is MGHRA and CDR2 is YSYEKL in the germline V gene. The CDR3 has 14 residues. CDR3 amino acids: CASSQDPSRETQYF. In nucleotides, the CDR3 is TGCGCCAGCAGCCAAGACCCATCTCGGGAGACCCAGTACTTC.

The chain combines TRBV14 with TRBJ2-3; no clear D. Trimming left V 1 base short and J 1 base short, with 6 bases between. This CDR3 contains 14 residues. Germline V lookup: CDR1 SGHDN, CDR2 FVKESK. This CDR3 reads CASSQAIGTDTQYF. The DNA for the CDR3 is TGTGCCAGCAGCCAAGCCATAGGCACAGATACGCAGTATTTT. Together with reference TRBV14 and TRBJ2-3, the CDR3 gives the full variable domain: EAGVTQFPSHSVIEKGQTVTLRCDPISGHDNLYWYRRVMGKEIKFLLHFVKESKQDESGMPNNRFLAERTGGTYSTLKVQPAELEDSGVYFCASSQAIGTDTQYFGPGTRLTVL.

The chain carries TRBV6-2 or TRBV6-3 and TRBJ2-7, with 10 bases matching TRBD2. The CDR3 consists of 15 residues. Germline V CDR1 and CDR2: MNHEY, SVGEGT. The V segment lost 4 bases and the J segment 3 bases; nucleotides outside the gene matches: 6. CDR3 amino acids: CASSSWTSGYYEQYF. The DNA for the CDR3 is TGTGCCAGCAGTTCCTGGACTAGCGGATACTACGAGCAGTACTTC.

The chain carries TRBV28 and TRBJ2-5, with a possible D match to TRBD2 (5 bases). Per germline, CDR1 MDHEN and CDR2 SYDVKM. This CDR3 has 13 residues. The V and J ends lost 2 bases and 5 bases respectively, with 9 bases between them. The CDR3 protein is CASSLRTGETQYF. CDR3 sequence (DNA): TGTGCCAGCAGTTTACGGACGGGGGAGACCCAGTACTTC.

The chain recombines TRBV7-2 with TRBJ1-4, with no clear D. The CDR3 is 15 amino acids. The V and J ends lost 5 bases and 0 bases respectively, with 10 bases between them. Germline values: CDR1 SGHTA, CDR2 FQGNSA. CDR3 sequence reads: CASSPRRATNEKLFF. The DNA for the CDR3 is TGTGCCAGCAGCCCAAGACGGGCAACTAATGAAAAACTGTTTTTT.

The V gene is TRBV28, the J gene TRBJ1-1; TRBD1 might be the D (5 bases). Trimming left V 1 base short and J 12 bases short, with 9 bases between. CDR3 size: 11 residues. Germline lookup yields CDR1 MDHEN and CDR2 SYDVKM. The CDR3 spells CASSLSRVSFF. Here the CDR3 DNA reads TGTGCCAGCAGTTTATCCAGGGTGTCTTTCTTT.

The CDR3 bases are TGCGCCAGCAGCCAAATGACTAGCGGGAGGGACAATGAGCAGTTCTTC. As protein: CASSQMTSGRDNEQFF. The chain carries TRBV4-1 and TRBJ2-1; TRBD2 matches at 14 bases. With V trimmed by 2 bases and J by 5 bases, 2 bases remained unmatched. The CDR3 covers 16 residues. The germline V gene encodes CDR1 MGHRA and CDR2 YSYEKL.